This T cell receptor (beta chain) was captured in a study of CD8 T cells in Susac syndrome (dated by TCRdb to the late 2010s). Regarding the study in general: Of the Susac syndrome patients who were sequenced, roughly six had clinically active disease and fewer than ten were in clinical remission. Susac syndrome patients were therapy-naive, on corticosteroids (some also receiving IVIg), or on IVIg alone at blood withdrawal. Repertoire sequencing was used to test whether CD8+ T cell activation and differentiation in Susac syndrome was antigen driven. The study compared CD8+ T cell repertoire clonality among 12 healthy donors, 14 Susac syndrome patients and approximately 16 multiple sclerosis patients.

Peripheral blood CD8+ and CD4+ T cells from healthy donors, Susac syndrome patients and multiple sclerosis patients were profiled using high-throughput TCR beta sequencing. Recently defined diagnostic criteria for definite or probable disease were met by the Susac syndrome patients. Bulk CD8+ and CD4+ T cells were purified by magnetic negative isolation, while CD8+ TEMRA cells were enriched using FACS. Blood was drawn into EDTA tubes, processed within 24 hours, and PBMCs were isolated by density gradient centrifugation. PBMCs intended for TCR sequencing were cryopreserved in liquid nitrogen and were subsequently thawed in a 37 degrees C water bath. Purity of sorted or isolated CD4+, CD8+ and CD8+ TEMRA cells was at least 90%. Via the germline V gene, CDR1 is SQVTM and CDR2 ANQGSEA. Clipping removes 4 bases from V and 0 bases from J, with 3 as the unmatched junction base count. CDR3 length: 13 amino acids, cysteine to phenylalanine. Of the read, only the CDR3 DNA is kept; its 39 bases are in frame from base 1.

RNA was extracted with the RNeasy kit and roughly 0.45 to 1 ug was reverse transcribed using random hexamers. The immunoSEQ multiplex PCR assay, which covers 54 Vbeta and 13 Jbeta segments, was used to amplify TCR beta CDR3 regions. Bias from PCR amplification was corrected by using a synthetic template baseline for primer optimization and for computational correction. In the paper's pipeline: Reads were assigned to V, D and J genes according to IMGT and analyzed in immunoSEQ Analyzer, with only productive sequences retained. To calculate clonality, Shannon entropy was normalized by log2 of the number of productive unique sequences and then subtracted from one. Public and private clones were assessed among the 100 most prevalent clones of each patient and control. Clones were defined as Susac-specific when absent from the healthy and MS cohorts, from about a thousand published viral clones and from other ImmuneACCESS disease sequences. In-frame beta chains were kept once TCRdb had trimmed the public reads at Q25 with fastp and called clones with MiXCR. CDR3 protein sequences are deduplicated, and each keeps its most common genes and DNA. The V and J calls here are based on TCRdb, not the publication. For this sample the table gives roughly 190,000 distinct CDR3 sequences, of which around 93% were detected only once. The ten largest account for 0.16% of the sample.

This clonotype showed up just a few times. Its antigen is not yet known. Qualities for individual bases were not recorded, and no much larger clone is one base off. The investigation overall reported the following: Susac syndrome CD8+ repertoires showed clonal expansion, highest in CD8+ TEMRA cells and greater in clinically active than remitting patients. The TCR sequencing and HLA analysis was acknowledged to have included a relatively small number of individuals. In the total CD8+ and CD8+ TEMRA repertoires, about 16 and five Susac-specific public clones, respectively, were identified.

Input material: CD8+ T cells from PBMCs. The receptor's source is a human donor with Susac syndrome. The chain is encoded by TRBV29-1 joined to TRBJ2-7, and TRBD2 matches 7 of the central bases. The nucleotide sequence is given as TGCAGCGTTGTCGGGAGGCTCTCCTACGAGCAGTACTTC. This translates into CSVVGRLSYEQYF.